The TCR beta chain under discussion was sequenced for a study of early T cells in non-severe SARS-CoV-2 infection. Study-level background: Sequencing used unsorted whole-blood bulk RNA, so chains lack pairing.

Note on this clonotype: Antigen specificity is unknown.

Regarding the study as a whole: Matching with VDJdb favored anti-spike CD8 responses (missing private and CD4 specificities).

Individual cDNA molecules carried attached unique molecular identifiers. MiXCR was run by TCRdb on the 5' RACE reads, yielding one entry per CDR3 protein. The sample carries more than 55,000 distinct CDR3 sequences, approximately 12% recorded once. The sequenced sample consisted of whole blood. The clonotype was recovered from an adult who was a healthcare worker with PCR-confirmed SARS-CoV-2 infection or an uninfected control (not recorded which).

DNA for the CDR3: TGTGCCAGCAGTAGCGGGGGATCCTACAATGAGCAGTTCTTC. Its protein product is CASSSGGSYNEQFF. This chain connects TRBV6-5 to TRBJ2-1; 8 positions agree with TRBD2. The V gene's germline CDR1 is MNHEY and CDR2 SVGAGI. The CDR3 runs 14 residues. V trimming: 5 bases; J trimming: 1 base; junction bases outside the gene matches: 1.